This T cell receptor (beta chain) comes out of a study of T cell changes during pregnancy in multiple sclerosis. The protocol was immunoSEQ multiplex PCR, while the TCRdb copy is restricted to in-frame clones and leaves out a portion. The data show around 51,000 clones, 93% seen once. Germline CDR1 MNHNS, CDR2 SASEGT. The CDR3 is 15 residues long. V shed 1 base and J shed 5 bases, with 12 bases lying between them. The receptor's source is a female donor with multiple sclerosis, enrolled in a pregnancy study. The chain employs TRBV6-1 and TRBJ1-5; a weak D match, TRBD1 (6 bases). The sample in question was peripheral blood, obtained in the second trimester of pregnancy. CDR3 loop: CASSEGQVGDQPQHF. The CDR3 coding sequence is TGTGCCAGCAGTGAAGGACAGGTAGGGGATCAGCCCCAGCATTTT.